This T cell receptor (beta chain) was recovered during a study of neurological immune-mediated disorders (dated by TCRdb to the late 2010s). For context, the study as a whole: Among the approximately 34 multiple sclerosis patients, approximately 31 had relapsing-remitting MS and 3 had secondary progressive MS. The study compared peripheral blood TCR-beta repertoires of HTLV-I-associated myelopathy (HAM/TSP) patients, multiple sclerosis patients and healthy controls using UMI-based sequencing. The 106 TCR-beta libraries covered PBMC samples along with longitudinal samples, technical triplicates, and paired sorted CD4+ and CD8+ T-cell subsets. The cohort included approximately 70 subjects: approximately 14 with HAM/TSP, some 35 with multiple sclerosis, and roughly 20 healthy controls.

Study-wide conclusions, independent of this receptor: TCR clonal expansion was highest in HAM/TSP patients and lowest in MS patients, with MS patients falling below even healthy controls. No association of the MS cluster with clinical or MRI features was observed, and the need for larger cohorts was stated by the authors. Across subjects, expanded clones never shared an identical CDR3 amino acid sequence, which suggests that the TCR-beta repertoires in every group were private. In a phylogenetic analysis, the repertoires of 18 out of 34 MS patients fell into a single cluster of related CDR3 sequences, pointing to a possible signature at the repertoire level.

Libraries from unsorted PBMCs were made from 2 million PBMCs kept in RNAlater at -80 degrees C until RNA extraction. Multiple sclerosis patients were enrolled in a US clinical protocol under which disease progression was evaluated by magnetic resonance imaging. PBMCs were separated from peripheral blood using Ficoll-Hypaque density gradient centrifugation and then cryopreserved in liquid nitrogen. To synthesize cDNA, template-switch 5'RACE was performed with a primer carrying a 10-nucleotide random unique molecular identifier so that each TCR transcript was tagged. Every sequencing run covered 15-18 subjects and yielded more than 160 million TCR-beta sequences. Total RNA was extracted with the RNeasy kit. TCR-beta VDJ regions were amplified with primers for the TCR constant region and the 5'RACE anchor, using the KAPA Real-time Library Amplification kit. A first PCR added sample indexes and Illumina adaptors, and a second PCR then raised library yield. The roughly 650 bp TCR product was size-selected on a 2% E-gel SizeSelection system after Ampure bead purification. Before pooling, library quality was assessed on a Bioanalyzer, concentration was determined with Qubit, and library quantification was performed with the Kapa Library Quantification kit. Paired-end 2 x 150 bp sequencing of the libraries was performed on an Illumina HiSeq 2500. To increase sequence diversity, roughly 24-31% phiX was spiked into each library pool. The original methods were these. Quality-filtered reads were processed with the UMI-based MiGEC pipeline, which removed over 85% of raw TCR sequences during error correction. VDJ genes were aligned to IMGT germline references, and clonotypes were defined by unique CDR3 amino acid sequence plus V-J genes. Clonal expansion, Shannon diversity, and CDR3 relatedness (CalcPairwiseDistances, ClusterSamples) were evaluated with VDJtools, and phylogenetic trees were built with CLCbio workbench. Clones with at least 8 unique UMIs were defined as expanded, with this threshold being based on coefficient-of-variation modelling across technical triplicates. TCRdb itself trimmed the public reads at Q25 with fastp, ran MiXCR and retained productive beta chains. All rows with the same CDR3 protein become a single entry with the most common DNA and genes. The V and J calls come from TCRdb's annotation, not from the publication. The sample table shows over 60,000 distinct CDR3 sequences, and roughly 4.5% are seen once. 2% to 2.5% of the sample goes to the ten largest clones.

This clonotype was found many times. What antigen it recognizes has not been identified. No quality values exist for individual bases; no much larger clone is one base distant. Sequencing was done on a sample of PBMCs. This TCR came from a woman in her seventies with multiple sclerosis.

CDR3 sequence: CASSQVGQGGHEQYF. The nucleotide sequence reads TGCGCCAGCAGCCAAGTAGGACAGGGGGGCCACGAGCAGTACTTC. This chain is built from TRBV4-1 and TRBJ2-7; 10 bases in the middle match TRBD1. The germline V gene gives CDR1 as MGHRA and CDR2 as YSYEKL. Ends trimmed: V by 1 base, J by 5 bases; bases unmatched to a gene: 5. From its cysteine to its phenylalanine, the CDR3 spans 15 amino acids. Of all the DNA, just the CDR3 is kept, 45 bases in frame from base 1.